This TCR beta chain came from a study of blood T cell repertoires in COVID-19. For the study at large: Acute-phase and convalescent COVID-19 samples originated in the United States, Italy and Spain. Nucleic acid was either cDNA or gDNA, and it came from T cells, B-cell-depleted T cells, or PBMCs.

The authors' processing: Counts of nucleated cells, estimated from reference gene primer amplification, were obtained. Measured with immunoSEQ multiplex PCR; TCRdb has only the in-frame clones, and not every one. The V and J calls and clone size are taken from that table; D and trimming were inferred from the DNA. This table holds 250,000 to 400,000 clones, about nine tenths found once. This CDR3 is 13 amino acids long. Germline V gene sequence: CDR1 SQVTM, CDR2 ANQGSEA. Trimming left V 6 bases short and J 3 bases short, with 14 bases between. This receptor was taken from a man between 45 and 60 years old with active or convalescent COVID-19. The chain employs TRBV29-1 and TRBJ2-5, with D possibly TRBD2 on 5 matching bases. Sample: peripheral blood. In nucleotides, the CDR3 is TGCAGCGTGTCCCAGTGGGGAGAAGAGACCCAGTACTTC. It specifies CSVSQWGEETQYF.